The 20 T cell receptor beta chains below all came from one sample that was sequenced in a study of control samples from healthy donors and cancer patients (dated by TCRdb to the early 2020s). Library construction relied on the immunoSEQ multiplex PCR assay. TCRdb provides this immuneACCESS table in a form limited to in-frame rearrangements. Some clones are lacking; in checked studies, under half of them reflect an unresolved V gene, and why the rest are absent is not known. This sample gives 35,000 to 50,000 clones in total; approximately 82% of them show up just once. The top ten hold approximately 48% of the sample. Sequences were obtained from blood. The receptors originated from a man between 60 and 70 years old in good health.

The chain couples TRBV15 to TRBJ1-5; D ambiguous. Trimming removed 0 bases at V and 7 bases at J, with 13 bases between. The CDR3 runs to 15 residues. The germline V gene encodes CDR1 LNHNV and CDR2 YYDKDF (reference sequence). The CDR3 sequence: CATSREMGTVQPQHF. Here the CDR3 DNA reads TGTGCCACCAGCAGAGAGATGGGAACCGTCCAGCCCCAGCATTTT.

V is TRBV2 and J is TRBJ1-1, with no clear D. CDR1 SNHLY and CDR2 FYNNEI come from the germline V gene. Deletions cut 10 bases from V and 2 bases from J, with 17 bases between. The length of the CDR3 is 14 residues. The CDR3 DNA reads as TGTGCCATCTCGAGTCCCTGGAGAAACACTGAAGCTTTCTTT. Protein product: CAISSPWRNTEAFF. The complete variable domain, with remaining parts taken from reference TRBV2 and TRBJ1-1, reads EPEVTQTPSHQVTQMGQEVILRCVPISNHLYFYWYRQILGQKVEFLVSFYNNEISEKSEIFDDQFSVERPDGSNFTLKIRSTKLEDSAMYFCAISSPWRNTEAFFGQGTRLTVV.

The genes are TRBV2 and TRBJ2-1; the match to TRBD2 covers 7 bases. V dropped 2 bases and J dropped 7; count of bases not matched to a gene: 5. From germline, CDR1 is SNHLY and CDR2 FYNNEI. This CDR3 spans 14 amino acids. The CDR3 region is CASSETSASNEQFF. The CDR3 nucleotides are TGTGCCAGCAGTGAAACTAGCGCGTCGAATGAGCAGTTCTTC. The full variable domain, in which reference TRBV2 and TRBJ2-1 provide the parts outside the CDR3, is EPEVTQTPSHQVTQMGQEVILRCVPISNHLYFYWYRQILGQKVEFLVSFYNNEISEKSEIFDDQFSVERPDGSNFTLKIRSTKLEDSAMYFCASSETSASNEQFFGPGTRLTVL.

The chain joins TRBV27 to TRBJ1-1, with a possible D match to TRBD1 (6 bases). The CDR3 length is 15 residues. Germline-derived CDR1 and CDR2 are MNHEY and SMNVEV (reference sequence). V lost 5 bases and J lost 0, with 13 bases in between. CDR3 in DNA: TGTGCCAGCAGTGGACAGTTTACAATGAACACTGAAGCTTTCTTT. It encodes CASSGQFTMNTEAFF.

The CDR3 DNA reads as TGCGCCAGCAGTGAGCTCGGGACCGGGGAGCTGTTTTTT. Its protein is CASSELGTGELFF. This chain connects TRBV10-2 to TRBJ2-2; D gene ambiguous. Trimming stripped 2 bases from V and 5 bases from J, with 6 bases between. Germline V gene data show CDR1 as WSHSY and CDR2 as SAAADI. CDR3 length: 13 residues.

The CDR3: CAWSSGNQPQHF. The CDR3 bases are TGTGCCTGGAGTTCGGGAAATCAGCCCCAGCATTTT. This sequence joins TRBV30 and TRBJ1-5; D unclear. Trimming cost V 2 bases and J 4 bases, with 6 bases left between them. Germline V gene data show CDR1 as GTSNPN and CDR2 as SVGIG (reference sequence). This CDR3 has 12 residues.

The chain couples TRBV6-5 to TRBJ2-5, with a weak D call TRBD2 (7 bases). Trimming pared 7 bases from V and 3 bases from J, leaving 15 bases between. This CDR3 spans 14 amino acids. Per the germline V gene, CDR1 is MNHEY and CDR2 is SVGAGI. CDR3 sequence reads: CASTQRGGKETQYF. For the CDR3, the DNA is TGTGCCAGCACCCAAAGGGGGGGCAAAGAGACCCAGTACTTC.

The V and J genes are TRBV18 and TRBJ2-7; D is possibly TRBD2 (5 bases). The CDR3 loop spans 14 amino acids. Germline-derived CDR1 and CDR2 are KGHSH and LQKENI. V lost 1 base, J lost 3 bases, and 10 bases lay in between. The CDR3 loop is CASSPRGLVYEQYF. In DNA form, the CDR3 reads TGTGCCAGCTCACCACGAGGGTTGGTCTACGAGCAGTACTTC.

The chain has TRBV30 and TRBJ1-4; D is ambiguous. This CDR3 has 11 residues. V shed 8 bases and J shed 3 bases, with 7 bases lying between them. Per germline, CDR1 GTSNPN and CDR2 SVGIG (reference sequence). The CDR3 sequence is CAGRSNEKLFF. CDR3 sequence (DNA): TGTGCCGGAAGATCTAATGAAAAACTGTTTTTT.

The rearrangement links TRBV7-2 to TRBJ1-2; TRBD1 aligns across 8 bases. The J segment lost 8 bases and the V segment lost 0 bases, leaving 5 bases of the junction unmatched. This CDR3 comprises 14 residues. In germline, CDR1 is SGHTA, CDR2 FQGNSA. CDR3 DNA sequence: TGTGCCAGCAGCTTAGCCCGACAGGGGAACGGCTACACCTTC. This translates into CASSLARQGNGYTF.

Only one count was recorded for this clone. The rearrangement links TRBV5-1 to TRBJ1-2, with unresolved D. This CDR3 region has 16 residues. Germline V CDR1 and CDR2: SGHRS, YFSETQ. Trimming took 5 bases from V and 7 from J, leaving 24 bases between them. This chain's CDR3 is CASRARWWRPRGGYTF. Written as DNA, the CDR3 is TGCGCCAGCAGGGCCCGGTGGTGGAGGCCCCGGGGTGGCTACACCTTC.

This chain uses TRBV5-1 with TRBJ2-5; 8 bases line up with TRBD1. The V gene's germline CDR1 is SGHRS and CDR2 YFSETQ. The V and J ends lost 2 bases and 3 bases, in that order; junction bases with no gene match: 0. This CDR3 is built from 13 residues. The chain's CDR3 is CASSLQGEETQYF. CDR3 coding DNA: TGCGCCAGCAGCTTACAGGGGGAAGAGACCCAGTACTTC. Full variable domain (remainder filled in from reference TRBV5-1 and TRBJ2-5): KAGVTQTPRYLIKTRGQQVTLSCSPISGHRSVSWYQQTPGQGLQFLFEYFSETQRNKGNFPGRFSGRQFSNSRSEMNVSTLELGDSALYLCASSLQGEETQYFGPGTRLLVL.

The rearrangement uses TRBV18 and TRBJ2-7; 7 positions agree with TRBD1. After removal of 4 bases from V and 5 bases from J, the junction contained 11 bases not matched to a gene. The CDR3 has 15 amino acids. Germline values: CDR1 KGHSH, CDR2 LQKENI. The CDR3 is CASSQLTGRMNEQYF. DNA of the CDR3: TGTGCCAGCTCACAGCTGACAGGGCGCATGAACGAGCAGTACTTC.

V usage is TRBV6-5 and J usage is TRBJ1-1; TRBD1 might be the D (6 bases). The CDR3 runs 15 residues. V lost 8 bases and J 0 bases, leaving 16 bases between the germline ends. Germline CDR1 is MNHEY and CDR2 is SVGAGI. CDR3 residues: CASGTRGRLNTEAFF. CDR3 DNA sequence: TGTGCCAGCGGAACGCGGGGGCGACTGAACACTGAAGCTTTCTTT.

V is TRBV28 and J is TRBJ1-5, with D unclear. The CDR3 runs to 15 residues. The V gene lost 5 bases and the J gene lost 7 bases, with 18 bases spanning the gap. CDR1 and CDR2 from the germline V gene are MDHEN and SYDVKM. DNA of the CDR3: TGTGCCAGCAGTCCGGGAGGTGGGAGAAACCAGCCCCAGCATTTT. This encodes CASSPGGGRNQPQHF.

The chain links TRBV18 to TRBJ1-2, with 7 bases fitting TRBD1. The V gene's germline CDR1 is KGHSH and CDR2 LQKENI. The V gene end was trimmed by 6 bases and the J gene end by 0 bases; junction bases not matched to a gene: 7. This CDR3 is 15 amino acids long. Written as DNA, the CDR3 is TGTGCCAGCTCGACGGGGACAGCGACTAACTATGGCTACACCTTC. This codes for CASSTGTATNYGYTF.

The chain is built from TRBV3-1 (or the pseudogene TRBV3-2) and TRBJ2-3; no clear D. From germline, CDR1 is LGHDT and CDR2 YNNKEL (reference sequence). V was shortened by 7 bases and J by 1 base, with 12 bases between the two germline ends. The CDR3 is 14 residues long. The CDR3: CASTRTGRTDTQYF. The CDR3 bases are TGTGCCAGCACAAGAACCGGGCGCACAGATACGCAGTATTTT.

The CDR3 DNA reads as TGTGCCAGCAGGGAGACTAGCGGGGAGTGGAATGAGCAGTTCTTC. Protein sequence: CASRETSGEWNEQFF. The chain uses TRBV5-6 and TRBJ2-1; 11 nucleotides align to TRBD2. This CDR3 region has 15 residues. From germline, CDR1 is SGHDT and CDR2 YYEEEE. The trim removed 5 bases at V and 7 bases at J, leaving 8 bases unmatched.

This clone was found a few times. DNA for the CDR3: TGCAGTGCTTTAGCGGGCGAGCAGTTCTTC. It encodes CSALAGEQFF. The J gene is TRBJ2-1, the V gene TRBV20-1; the match to TRBD2 covers 7 bases. Germline V gene lookup returns CDR1 DFQATT and CDR2 SNEGSKA (reference sequence). The CDR3 has 10 amino acids. Trimming took 5 bases from V and 10 from J; bases not matched to a gene: 2.

The chain links TRBV29-1 to TRBJ1-1; possible D gene TRBD1, 6 bases. Trimming removed 7 bases from V and 1 base from J, with 13 bases in between. CDR1 is SQVTM, CDR2 ANQGSEA, per germline. The CDR3 has 13 amino acids. CDR3: CSAAATGNTEAFF. The DNA of the CDR3 is TGCAGCGCTGCTGCGACAGGGAACACTGAAGCTTTCTTT.